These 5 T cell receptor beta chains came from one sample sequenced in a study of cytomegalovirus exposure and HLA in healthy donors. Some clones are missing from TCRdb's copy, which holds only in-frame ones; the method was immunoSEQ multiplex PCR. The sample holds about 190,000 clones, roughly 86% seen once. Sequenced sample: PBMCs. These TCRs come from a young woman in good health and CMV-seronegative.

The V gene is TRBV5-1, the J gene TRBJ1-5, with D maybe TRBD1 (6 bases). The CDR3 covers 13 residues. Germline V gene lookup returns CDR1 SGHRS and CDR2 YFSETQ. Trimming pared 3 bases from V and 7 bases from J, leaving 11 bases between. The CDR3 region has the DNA TGCGCCAGCAGCTACGGGGGGGGCCAGCCCCAGCATTTT. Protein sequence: CASSYGGGQPQHF.

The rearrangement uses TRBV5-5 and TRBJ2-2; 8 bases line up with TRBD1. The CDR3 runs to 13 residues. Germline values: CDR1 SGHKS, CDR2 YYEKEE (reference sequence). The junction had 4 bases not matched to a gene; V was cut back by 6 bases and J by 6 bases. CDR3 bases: TGTGCCAGCACCGTACAGGGGGCCGGGGAGCTGTTTTTT. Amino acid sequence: CASTVQGAGELFF. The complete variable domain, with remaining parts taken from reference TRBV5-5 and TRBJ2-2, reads DAGVTQSPTHLIKTRGQQVTLRCSPISGHKSVSWYQQVLGQGPQFIFQYYEKEERGRGNFPDRFSARQFPNYSSELNVNALLLGDSALYLCASTVQGAGELFFGEGSRLTVL.

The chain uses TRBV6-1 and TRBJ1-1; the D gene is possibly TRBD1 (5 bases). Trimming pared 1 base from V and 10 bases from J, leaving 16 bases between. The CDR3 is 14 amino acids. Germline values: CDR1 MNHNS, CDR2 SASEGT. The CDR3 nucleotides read TGTGCCAGCAGTGAAGACCCCCGATACAGGAGAGCTTTCTTT. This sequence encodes CASSEDPRYRRAFF.

Here the CDR3 reads CASSGQENTEAFF. The CDR3 DNA is TGTGCCAGCAGTGGACAGGAGAACACTGAAGCTTTCTTT. This sequence joins TRBV27 and TRBJ1-1; the match to TRBD1 covers 7 bases. The germline CDR1 and CDR2 sequences are MNHEY and SMNVEV (reference sequence). V lost 5 bases to trimming and J lost 1 base; unmatched junction nucleotides: 1. The CDR3 is 13 amino acids.

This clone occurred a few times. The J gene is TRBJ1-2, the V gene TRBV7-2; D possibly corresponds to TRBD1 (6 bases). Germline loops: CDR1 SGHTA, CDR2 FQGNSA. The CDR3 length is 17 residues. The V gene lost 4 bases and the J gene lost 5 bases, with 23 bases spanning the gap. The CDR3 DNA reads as TGTGCCAGCAGCTCCCCCGACCTTCGACAGGAACTATATGGCTACACCTTC. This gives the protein CASSSPDLRQELYGYTF.